The 20 T cell receptor beta chains listed next were all sequenced from one sample in a study of blood T cell repertoires in COVID-19 (dated by TCRdb to about 2020). Libraries were prepared through the immunoSEQ multiplex PCR assay. TCRdb took over this immuneACCESS table, retaining in-frame rearrangements with V and J assigned. Such tables are incomplete; in checked studies, under half of the missing clones stem from an unresolved V gene, and the remainder is unexplained. This sample lists about 140,000 clones; 75% to 85% were detected once. Approximately 4.5% of the sample rests with the top ten. Sequencing was carried out using peripheral blood. These TCRs come from a woman of 80 years or more with active or convalescent COVID-19.

In its sample, this clone was seen a few times. The CDR3 region is CASSEYGGAGELFF. The CDR3 DNA reads as TGTGCCAGCAGTGAATACGGGGGGGCCGGGGAGCTGTTTTTT. V is TRBV6-1 and J is TRBJ2-2, with 8 bases aligning to TRBD2. Looked up from germline, CDR1 is MNHNS and CDR2 is SASEGT. V trimming: 2 bases; J trimming: 6 bases; junction bases outside the gene matches: 2. The CDR3 totals 14 residues.

In this sample, this clone turned up many times. This chain joins TRBV7-8 and TRBJ2-2, with 13 bases fitting TRBD2. Germline V gives CDR1 SGHVS, CDR2 FQNEAQ. There are 15 residues in the CDR3. With V trimmed by 7 bases and J by 5 bases, 4 bases remained unmatched. In nucleotides, the CDR3 is TGTGCCAGCACCCCACTAGCGGGGGGGACCGGGGAGCTGTTTTTT. Protein sequence: CASTPLAGGTGELFF. Filled out from reference TRBV7-8 and TRBJ2-2, the complete variable domain reads GAGVSQSPRYKVAKRGQDVALRCDPISGHVSLFWYQQALGQGPEFLTYFQNEAQLDKSGLPSDRFFAERPEGSVSTLKIQRTQQEDSAVYLCASTPLAGGTGELFFGEGSRLTVL.

Concerning this clone itself: This may be a read error: a much more frequent sequence differs by one nucleotide. This chain connects TRBV5-4 to TRBJ1-3; TRBD1 matches at 8 bases. J gave up 0 bases and V 4 bases, and 0 bases lay outside the gene matches. CDR1 and CDR2 (germline): SGHNT, YYREEE (reference sequence). The CDR3 sequence is 14 residues long. The DNA for the CDR3 is TGTGCCAGCAGCGACAGGGGCTCTGGAAACACCATATATTTT. It translates to CASSDRGSGNTIYF. Full variable domain (outside the CDR3, taken from reference TRBV5-4 and TRBJ1-3): ETGVTQSPTHLIKTRGQQVTLRCSSQSGHNTVSWYQQALGQGPQFIFQYYREEENGRGNFPPRFSGLQFPNYSSELNVNALELDDSALYLCASSDRGSGNTIYFGEGSWLTVV.

The V call is TRBV19, the J call TRBJ1-5; the D is unclear. V was pared by 4 bases and J by 0 bases, with 10 bases between. CDR1 and CDR2 (germline): LNHDA, SQIVND (reference sequence). CDR3 length equals 15 residues. The CDR3 protein is CASSTVRYSNQPQHF. DNA of the CDR3: TGTGCCAGTAGTACCGTCAGATATAGCAATCAGCCCCAGCATTTT.

The chain combines TRBV3-1 (or the pseudogene TRBV3-2) with TRBJ2-7, with TRBD1 identical over 8 bases. CDR3 length equals 15 residues. The V segment lost 2 bases and the J segment 2 bases; nucleotides outside the gene matches: 5. The germline CDR1 and CDR2 sequences are LGHDT and YNNKEL (reference sequence). CDR3 in amino acids: CASSQRAGGPYEQYF. The CDR3 bases are TGTGCCAGCAGCCAACGGGCAGGGGGCCCCTACGAGCAGTACTTC.

The chain recombines TRBV5-1 with TRBJ1-2; 7 positions match TRBD1. Germline lookup yields CDR1 SGHRS and CDR2 YFSETQ. The ends lost 4 bases at V and 2 bases at J; junction bases unmatched: 5. The CDR3 length is 14 residues. CDR3 loop: CASSRDRGNYGYTF. CDR3 sequence (DNA): TGCGCCAGCAGCAGGGACAGAGGGAACTATGGCTACACCTTC.

This sequence joins TRBV4-3 and TRBJ2-3, with 9 bases identical to TRBD2. The CDR3 consists of 15 residues. The V and J ends lost 1 base and 1 base, in that order; junction bases with no gene match: 0. Germline V lookup: CDR1 LGHNA, CDR2 YSLEER. In DNA, the CDR3 is TGCGCCAGCAGCCAAGGACTAGCGGGCACAGATACGCAGTATTTT. Amino acids: CASSQGLAGTDTQYF.

This clone appeared many times. The gene calls are TRBV5-4 and TRBJ1-1, with TRBD1 matching over 9 bases. V was clipped by 4 bases and J by 1 base; unmatched bases: 5. Per germline, CDR1 SGHNT and CDR2 YYREEE (reference sequence). CDR3 length equals 15 residues. The CDR3 coding sequence is TGTGCCAGCAGCCGACAGGGGGGAGGGAACACTGAAGCTTTCTTT. Amino acids: CASSRQGGGNTEAFF.

Only a few counts were recorded for this clone. V usage is TRBV2 and J usage is TRBJ2-1, with 12 bases matching TRBD1. With 8 bases clipped from V and 6 bases from J, the junction kept 11 bases outside the gene matches. CDR3 length equals 16 residues. CDR1 is SNHLY, CDR2 FYNNEI, per germline. CDR3: CASHPSGTGGFNEQFF. CDR3 in DNA: TGTGCCAGCCACCCCTCCGGGACAGGGGGCTTCAATGAGCAGTTCTTC.

V usage is TRBV6-5 and J usage is TRBJ2-3; D not certain. This CDR3 has 15 residues. Trimming took off 6 bases at V and 0 bases at J, with 13 bases between the two ends. The germline V gene encodes CDR1 MNHEY and CDR2 SVGAGI. CDR3 amino acids: CASSPWATSTDTQYF. As DNA, the CDR3 is TGTGCCAGCAGCCCCTGGGCGACGAGCACAGATACGCAGTATTTT.

The V call is TRBV12-3 or TRBV12-4, the J call TRBJ1-4; TRBD1 might be the D (5 bases). With 6 bases removed from V and 10 bases from J, the gap between germline ends came to 15 bases. The CDR3 has 13 amino acids. This CDR3 reads CASSRIAGGKLFF. The CDR3 DNA is TGTGCCAGCAGCCGGATCGCGGGGGGAAAACTGTTTTTT.

The V gene is TRBV6-5, the J gene TRBJ1-2; TRBD1 agrees at 11 bases. V lost 0 bases to trimming and J lost 6 bases; unmatched junction nucleotides: 3. Germline-derived CDR1 and CDR2 are MNHEY and SVGAGI. CDR3 length: 15 amino acids. CDR3 sequence (DNA): TGTGCCAGCAGTTACTCCCGGACAGGGGGCGATGGCTACACCTTC. It codes for CASSYSRTGGDGYTF.

This chain links TRBV5-6 with TRBJ1-1, with D maybe TRBD1 (6 bases). The length of the CDR3 is 17 residues. The germline V and J ends were trimmed by 3 bases and 1 base, with 19 bases remaining between them. Germline V CDR1 and CDR2: SGHDT, YYEEEE. CDR3 amino acids: CASSYYSQGSRNTEAFF. DNA of the CDR3: TGTGCCAGCAGCTACTATTCACAGGGAAGCAGGAACACTGAAGCTTTCTTT.

This sequence joins TRBV18 and TRBJ1-3, with a weak D call TRBD1 (5 bases). The CDR3 totals 14 residues. Germline assignment: CDR1 KGHSH and CDR2 LQKENI. Trimming took off 5 bases at V and 0 bases at J, with 8 bases between the two ends. CDR3 region: CASSDSISGNTIYF. The CDR3, as DNA: TGTGCCAGCTCAGACAGCATCTCTGGAAACACCATATATTTT.

This clone showed up just a few times. The chain joins TRBV5-1 to TRBJ2-7, with D maybe TRBD1 (5 bases). This CDR3 has 12 amino acids. CDR1 is SGHRS, CDR2 YFSETQ, per germline. The germline V and J ends were trimmed by 5 bases and 3 bases, with 9 bases remaining between them. CDR3 region: CASRQDSYEQYF. DNA of the CDR3: TGCGCCAGCAGGCAAGACAGCTACGAGCAGTACTTC.

V gene TRBV6-5 combines with J gene TRBJ1-1; D gene unclear. The ends were cut back, 8 bases at V and 4 bases at J, with 11 bases in the middle. The CDR3 runs 12 residues. Germline assignment: CDR1 MNHEY and CDR2 SVGAGI. The CDR3 DNA sequence: TGTGCCAGCTTAGCGGAGTTCACTGAAGCTTTCTTT. This translates into CASLAEFTEAFF.

This clone is medium-sized by share. The rearrangement links TRBV6-6 to TRBJ1-1, with 7 bases aligning to TRBD1. The germline V gene encodes CDR1 MNHNY and CDR2 SVGAGI (reference sequence). CDR3 length: 14 amino acids. Trimming removed 7 bases from V and 5 bases from J; junction bases left unmatched: 10. In DNA form, the CDR3 reads TGTGCCAGCAACCACGGACAGGTTGGGACTGAAGCTTTCTTT. Its protein product is CASNHGQVGTEAFF.

The chain joins TRBV19 to TRBJ1-2; D not resolved. Germline lookup yields CDR1 LNHDA and CDR2 SQIVND (reference sequence). V lost 7 bases and J lost 4, with 19 bases in between. The CDR3 is made up of 15 amino acids. The CDR3: CASTRRVLASYGYTF. The CDR3 region has the DNA TGTGCCAGTACTCGGAGGGTTCTCGCATCCTATGGCTACACCTTC.

The chain has TRBV6-5 and TRBJ2-2; 7 bases agree with TRBD1. Per germline, CDR1 MNHEY and CDR2 SVGAGI. V was clipped by 7 bases and J by 5 bases; unmatched bases: 7. The CDR3 length is 14 residues. The CDR3 bases are TGTGCCAGCAAGACGAGGGGGCAGACCGGGGAGCTGTTTTTT. Its protein is CASKTRGQTGELFF.

This clone was detected only a few times. The chain combines TRBV4-1 with TRBJ2-7; 9 nucleotides line up with TRBD2. This CDR3 contains 16 residues. Germline CDR1 MGHRA, CDR2 YSYEKL. V lost 1 base to trimming and J lost 9 bases; unmatched junction nucleotides: 13. This CDR3 is CASSQGVLAGTLGQYF. DNA of the CDR3: TGCGCCAGCAGCCAAGGGGTACTAGCGGGTACCTTAGGGCAGTACTTC.